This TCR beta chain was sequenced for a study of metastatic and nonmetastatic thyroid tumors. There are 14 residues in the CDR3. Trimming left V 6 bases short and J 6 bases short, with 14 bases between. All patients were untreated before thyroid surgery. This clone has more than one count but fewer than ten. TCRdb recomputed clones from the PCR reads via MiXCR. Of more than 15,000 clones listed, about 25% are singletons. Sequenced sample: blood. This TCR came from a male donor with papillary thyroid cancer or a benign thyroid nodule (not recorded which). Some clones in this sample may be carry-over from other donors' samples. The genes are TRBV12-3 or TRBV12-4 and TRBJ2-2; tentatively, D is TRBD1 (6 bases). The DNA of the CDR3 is TGTGCCAGCAGCGACTGTGCAGGGGCCGGGGAGCTGTTTTTT. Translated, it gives CASSDCAGAGELFF.